This T cell receptor beta chain was obtained from a study of T cells in Graves' hyperthyroidism and ophthalmopathy. Stable hyperthyroidism: no ophthalmopathy progression over 18 months of follow-up. Orbital computed tomography and thyroid ultrasound, together with serum TRAb and thyroxine and clinical symptoms, were used for diagnoses. Points from the study as a whole: Most thyroid clonotypes expanded above 0.001 appeared in blood too. The model foresaw ophthalmopathy a median about 6.5 months prior to onset.

This clonotype was counted ten times or more. Its antigen is currently unknown. Researchers took RNA transcripts and amplified the TCR beta CDR3 regions from them. The HTBI primer set drove a first-round RT-PCR of the TCR CDR3. TCRdb called the multiplex PCR reads again in MiXCR, with one record for every CDR3 protein. Of about 210,000 distinct CDR3 sequences listed, 15% to 20% were seen once; the top ten hold under 65%. This clonotype was sampled from a man aged 45 to 65 with Graves' hyperthyroidism. Specimen: blood.

Here the CDR3 DNA reads TGTGCCAGCAGCAAGAACACCGGGGAGCTGTTTTTT. Protein: CASSKNTGELFF. The rearrangement joins TRBV11-3 to TRBJ2-2; D remains unclear. The CDR3 contains 12 residues. Germline V gene data show CDR1 as SGHNT and CDR2 as YENEEA. Trimming took off 5 bases at V and 1 base at J, with 2 bases between the two ends.